This note documents a single TCR beta chain sequence. J lost 5 bases, V lost 3 bases, and 9 bases had no gene match. The CDR3 runs 17 residues. Germline assignment: CDR1 LGHNA and CDR2 YNFKEQ. This sample was included in a study of OX40 agonist ivuxolimab in advanced cancers. Produced via immunoSEQ multiplex PCR; TCRdb's table is partial and in-frame only. The sample records around 95,000 clones, over 75% being singletons. The chain recombines TRBV4-2 with TRBJ2-5, with 13 bases fitting TRBD2. The specimen was CD4+ or CD8+ T cells sorted from blood, collected in a trial of the OX40 agonist ivuxolimab. The TCR sequence derives from an adult with an advanced solid tumor such as melanoma, head and neck, liver or kidney cancer. The CDR3 is CASSQSGLAGVGETQYF. The DNA for the CDR3 is TGTGCCAGCAGCCAGAGCGGACTAGCGGGAGTGGGCGAGACCCAGTACTTC.